Listed below are T cell receptor beta chains from one sample, sequenced in a study of blood T cell repertoires in COVID-19. The data were produced by immunoSEQ multiplex PCR, yet TCRdb's version contains in-frame clones alone and is incomplete. Among 300,000 to 400,000 clones, about four fifths were seen once, and the ten largest hold approximately 3%. The sequenced material came from peripheral blood. The receptors were gathered from a man aged 25-45 years with active or convalescent COVID-19. The CDR3 runs from the conserved cysteine through the conserved F or W. D genes are given only for firm matches. Clone size is given for some rows only: seen once, a few or many times, or a class if the clone is expanded.

TRBD2	TRBV6-6	-	TRBJ2-7	TGTGCCAGCAGCAGCGGGGTCTACGAGCAGTACTTC	CASSSGVYEQYF
TRBD1	TRBV4-1	many	TRBJ2-7	TGCGCCAGCAGCCAAGATTCGGCCCCGGGGACAGGGAGGGACGAGCAGTACTTC	CASSQDSAPGTGRDEQYF
TRBD1	TRBV19	-	TRBJ2-7	TGTGCCAGTAGTCAAAAGGACAGGGAATTGTCCTACGAGCAGTACTTC	CASSQKDRELSYEQYF
-	TRBV5-1	-	TRBJ1-1	TGCGCCAGCAGCTTGGGAGGGAGGATGAACACTGAAGCTTTCTTT	CASSLGGRMNTEAFF
-	TRBV12-3/TRBV12-4	-	TRBJ1-1	TGTGCCAGCAGTTTAGGCCGGGGGACTGAAGCTTTCTTT	CASSLGRGTEAFF
-	TRBV28	once	TRBJ2-1	TGTGCCAGCAGTCCCAACCGGGTCCCCGTGGAGCAGTTCTTC	CASSPNRVPVEQFF
TRBD2	TRBV7-6	-	TRBJ2-5	TGTGCCAGCAGCTTAGTAGTTGCGCGGGGGGGCGGAGAGACCCAGTACTTC	CASSLVVARGGGETQYF
TRBD1	TRBV5-4	-	TRBJ1-2	TGTGCCAGCAGCTTGATACAGGGGAGCGTTGGCTACACCTTC	CASSLIQGSVGYTF
-	TRBV19	-	TRBJ2-3	TGTGCTTCTTCTCACAGTAGCACAGATACGCAGTATTTT	CASSHSSTDTQYF
-	TRBV5-4	once	TRBJ1-5	TGTGCCAGCAGCTTGAAAGCCGGGGGGCCCCAGCATTTT	CASSLKAGGPQHF
TRBD1	TRBV30	-	TRBJ1-3	TGTGCCTGGAGTATTGACAGGGTGAACATTCATCGGATCAACACCATATATTTT	CAWSIDRVNIHRINTIYF
TRBD1	TRBV7-2	-	TRBJ1-5	TGTGCCAGCAGCTTTGACAGGGGCGGGCAGCCCCAGCATTTT	CASSFDRGGQPQHF
-	TRBV6-1	once	TRBJ1-3	TGTGCCAGCAGTGAAGCCAGTCTCTCTGGAAACACCATATATTTT	CASSEASLSGNTIYF
TRBD1	TRBV2	-	TRBJ1-4	TGTGCCAGCAGTGAAGACCCCTTGGGGGGGCAGGGGGCTTATGAGAGTGAAAAACTGTTTTTT	CASSEDPLGGQGAYESEKLFF
-	TRBV11-3	-	TRBJ2-7	TGTGCCAGCAGCCCCGAGTTGTATTCCTCCGAGCAGTACTTC	CASSPELYSSEQYF
-	TRBV29-1	once	TRBJ2-3	TGCAGCGGAGCGAACAGGGCAGATACGCAGTATTTT	CSGANRADTQYF